These 14 T cell receptor beta chains originate from one sample sequenced in a study of T-cell reconstitution after alpha-beta-depleted transplantation in children. Unique molecular identifiers were incorporated into the prepared TCRbeta library. MiXCR was run by TCRdb on the PCR reads, yielding one entry per CDR3 protein. The table shows about 1,000,000 distinct CDR3 sequences, with about 29% occurring only once. Sample: PBMCs, mostly from graft donor cells, taken 360 days after TCRalphabeta/CD19-depleted stem cell transplant. These receptors originate from a boy in the first two years of life who had a stem cell transplant for SCID, so the T cells may come from the graft donor.

This clonotype appeared a few times. The chain has TRBV6-5 and TRBJ1-1; TRBD1 might be the D (5 bases). Germline CDR1 reads MNHEY; CDR2 reads SVGAGI. The CDR3 is made up of 14 amino acids. V was cut by 0 bases and J by 7 bases, with 12 bases left in between. The CDR3 DNA reads as TGTGCCAGCAGTTACTCGGAGGGGCCCGGTGAAGCTTTCTTT. This sequence encodes CASSYSEGPGEAFF.

This clonotype has ten or more counts. J is TRBJ2-5 and V is TRBV12-3 or TRBV12-4; no definite D call. The CDR3 has 13 amino acids. V lost 6 bases and J lost 4, with 12 bases in between. The CDR3 region is CASSKQTGETQYF. CDR3 nucleotide sequence: TGTGCCAGCAGCAAGCAGACCGGAGAGACCCAGTACTTC.

This clonotype was counted a few times. The rearrangement links TRBV6-2 or TRBV6-3 to TRBJ2-1; 8 bases map to TRBD1. The CDR3 is 19 amino acids. With 0 bases clipped from V and 3 bases from J, the junction kept 13 bases outside the gene matches. CDR1 is MNHEY, CDR2 SVGEGT, per germline. CDR3 in amino acids: CASSYSIYYSTGDYNEQFF. The CDR3 DNA is TGTGCCAGCAGTTACTCGATATACTATTCGACAGGGGACTACAATGAGCAGTTCTTC.

The rearrangement uses TRBV20-1 and TRBJ2-7, with 11 bases matching TRBD2. The J segment lost 7 bases and the V segment lost 0 bases, leaving 8 bases of the junction unmatched. The CDR3 loop spans 15 amino acids. Per the germline V gene, CDR1 is DFQATT and CDR2 is SNEGSKA (reference sequence). The DNA for the CDR3 is TGCAGTGCTAGAGATATAGCGGGGGGGGCTGGAGAGCAGTACTTC. Translation: CSARDIAGGAGEQYF.

The chain combines TRBV20-1 with TRBJ2-2, with D tentatively TRBD2 (6 bases). The CDR3 is 16 amino acids. Germline V gene lookup returns CDR1 DFQATT and CDR2 SNEGSKA (reference sequence). With 3 bases removed from V and 2 bases from J, the gap between germline ends came to 16 bases. The chain's CDR3 is CSASEAGGLNTGELFF. In DNA form, the CDR3 reads TGCAGTGCTAGTGAGGCCGGGGGACTCAACACCGGGGAGCTGTTTTTT.

V and J are TRBV9 and TRBJ2-2, with D possibly being TRBD2 (7 bases). The CDR3 runs to 17 residues. Trimming left V 0 bases short and J 4 bases short, with 16 bases between. Germline values: CDR1 SGDLS, CDR2 YYNGEE. The CDR3 DNA sequence: TGTGCCAGCAGCGTAGATCGGGGGGCCCGAGGCACCGGGGAGCTGTTTTTT. Protein sequence: CASSVDRGARGTGELFF.

The J gene is TRBJ2-7, the V gene TRBV20-1; 10 nucleotides line up with TRBD1. The CDR3 loop spans 15 amino acids. Germline loops: CDR1 DFQATT, CDR2 SNEGSKA (reference sequence). With 3 bases clipped from V and 2 bases from J, the junction kept 7 bases outside the gene matches. CDR3 nucleotides: TGCAGTGCTAGGGCCTGGGGACAGGGGCCCTACGAGCAGTACTTC. As protein: CSARAWGQGPYEQYF.

This clonotype was seen only a few times. The genes are TRBV7-8 and TRBJ2-1; D uncertain. Germline V gene data show CDR1 as SGHVS and CDR2 as FQNEAQ. V dropped 6 bases and J dropped 6 bases, with 12 bases sitting between them. CDR3 length: 13 residues. CDR3 DNA sequence: TGTGCCAGCAGTGGGCTTGCAGGCAATGAGCAGTTCTTC. It yields the protein CASSGLAGNEQFF. The whole variable domain, remainder taken from reference TRBV7-8 and TRBJ2-1, is GAGVSQSPRYKVAKRGQDVALRCDPISGHVSLFWYQQALGQGPEFLTYFQNEAQLDKSGLPSDRFFAERPEGSVSTLKIQRTQQEDSAVYLCASSGLAGNEQFFGPGTRLTVL.

The chain carries TRBV6-5 and TRBJ1-5, with D possibly matching TRBD1 (5 bases). Germline CDR1 reads MNHEY; CDR2 reads SVGAGI. CDR3 length: 14 residues. The ends were cut back, 4 bases at V and 2 bases at J, with 9 bases in the middle. The CDR3 is CASSWSGGNQPQHF. The CDR3 bases are TGTGCCAGCAGTTGGTCGGGGGGCAATCAGCCCCAGCATTTT.

The chain joins TRBV11-2 to TRBJ2-1, with 8 bases matching TRBD1. The CDR3 runs 16 residues. Germline assignment: CDR1 SGHAT and CDR2 FQNNGV. V shed 2 bases, J shed 3 bases, and the junction held 6 bases outside the gene matches. Here the CDR3 DNA reads TGTGCCAGCAGCTTATTCCCGGGACAGGTCTACAATGAGCAGTTCTTC. Translating gives CASSLFPGQVYNEQFF.

This clonotype has only a few counts. The chain recombines TRBV12-3 or TRBV12-4 with TRBJ1-2; TRBD1 is a possible D gene (5 bases). The CDR3 runs to 16 residues. Trimming left V 3 bases short and J 4 bases short, with 18 bases between. The CDR3 loop reads CASSFDSPGGGYGYTF. The CDR3 DNA sequence: TGTGCCAGCAGTTTTGATTCCCCTGGGGGAGGCTATGGCTACACCTTC.

The CDR3 loop reads CASAGGRGNNEQFF. The CDR3, as DNA: TGTGCCAGCGCGGGGGGGCGGGGGAACAATGAGCAGTTCTTC. The J gene is TRBJ2-1, the V gene TRBV3-1, with TRBD2 identical over 9 bases. V gave up 8 bases and J gave up 5 bases; unmatched junction bases: 7. The CDR3 loop spans 14 amino acids. Per the germline V gene, CDR1 is LGHDT and CDR2 is YNNKEL (reference sequence).

Details on this clonotype: The conserved phenylalanine or tryptophan normally closing the CDR3 is absent here, so this likely arose from a read error. The DNA is omitted, as the CDR3 cannot be located on it reliably, and the CDR3 follows TCRdb's listing. This chain uses TRBV21-1 with TRBJ1-2; TRBD1 reflects the table's D call only, with no check against the DNA. TRBV21-1 is annotated as a pseudogene. The CDR3 adds up to 15 amino acids, both ends counted. CDR3 loop: CASSKAKGSTGGYTL.

The chain employs TRBV6-5 and TRBJ1-2; 9 bases are a match to TRBD1. With V trimmed by 0 bases and J by 7 bases, 6 bases remained unmatched. CDR1 MNHEY and CDR2 SVGAGI come from the germline V gene. The CDR3 runs to 15 residues. The CDR3 DNA reads as TGTGCCAGCAGTTACTCCACAGGGGGCGCGGGTGGCTACACCTTC. Translated, it gives CASSYSTGGAGGYTF.